Detailed here is one T cell receptor (beta chain). What this receptor recognizes is not known. No base qualities exist here, and no much larger clone lies one base off it. This entry comes from a study of blood T cell repertoires in COVID-19 (dated by TCRdb to the early 2020s). Study-level background: Samples from collaborators originated in the United States, Italy and Spain and spanned both the acute and convalescent phases of COVID-19. The prospective study material was composed of cDNA or gDNA derived from T cells, B-cell-depleted T cells, or PBMCs. The dataset comprised deeply sampled blood TCRbeta repertoires from subjects exposed to, actively infected with, or recovered from COVID-19. The repertoires were made available in a free public database intended to serve as a resource for research on the immune response to SARS-CoV-2. The samples were drawn from two sources: the first 160 participants of the ongoing ImmuneRACE study, and approximately 1,300 subjects contributed by 6 global collaborators. The sample metadata nearly always contained a de-identified subject ID, COVID-19 status, age in years and sex. Where available, HLA class I and class II types were taken from metadata supplied by the sample provider and were not determined by assay-based typing. The study at large found these results: How much clinical and demographic metadata was included differed by source and by participant, and the metadata was provided uncurated.

One collaborating source in Seattle enrolled patients during active infection and followed them longitudinally through the course of disease. Collaborating institutions collected whole blood in K2EDTA tubes following their own protocols. For TCRbeta analysis, collaborators shipped samples as frozen whole blood, isolated PBMCs, or DNA extracted from either of those sample types. TCRbeta CDR3 regions were amplified from genomic DNA by means of the immunoSEQ Assay, a bias-controlled multiplex PCR. The authors' analysis ran thus. The number of nucleated cells in each sample was estimated from the amplification of reference gene primers within the assay. To quantify the absolute abundance of each unique TCRbeta CDR3 rearrangement, sequence reads were collapsed and filtered. Productive Simpson clonality was computed per sample as the square root of Simpson's diversity index over productive rearrangements. The table comes from immuneACCESS by way of TCRdb, which keeps in-frame sequences with V and J called. Part of the clones is missing from these tables; in studies checked, under half for an unresolved V gene and the rest for unknown reasons. Clonal size and the V and J genes are those of that table, whereas D and trimming came from the DNA. The sample has a few hundred thousand clones on record, 65% to 85% of them singletons. Approximately 14% of the sample belongs to the ten largest clones.

The cysteine opens and the phenylalanine closes a CDR3 of 15 amino acids. The DNA shown is the 45-base CDR3, in frame from base 1. For CDR1 and CDR2, the germline V gene (reference sequence) lists LNHDA and SQIVND. V was cut back by 4 bases and J by 3 bases, leaving a gap of 13 bases between them. The chain is encoded by TRBV19 joined to TRBJ1-5; a tentative D call is TRBD1 (6 bases match). The sequence was obtained from a person aged 70 to 85 with COVID-19, enrolled during active disease. The sample taken for sequencing was peripheral blood. The CDR3 region reads CASSRAGDYNQPQHF. The DNA sequence is given as TGTGCCAGTAGTAGGGCAGGGGACTACAATCAGCCCCAGCATTTT. Extended through the reference TRBV19 and TRBJ1-5 proteins, this CDR3 yields the full variable domain: DGGITQSPKYLFRKEGQNVTLSCEQNLNHDAMYWYRQDPGQGLRLIYYSQIVNDFQKGDIAEGYSVSREKKESFPLTVTSAQKNPTAFYLCASSRAGDYNQPQHFGDGTRLSIL.